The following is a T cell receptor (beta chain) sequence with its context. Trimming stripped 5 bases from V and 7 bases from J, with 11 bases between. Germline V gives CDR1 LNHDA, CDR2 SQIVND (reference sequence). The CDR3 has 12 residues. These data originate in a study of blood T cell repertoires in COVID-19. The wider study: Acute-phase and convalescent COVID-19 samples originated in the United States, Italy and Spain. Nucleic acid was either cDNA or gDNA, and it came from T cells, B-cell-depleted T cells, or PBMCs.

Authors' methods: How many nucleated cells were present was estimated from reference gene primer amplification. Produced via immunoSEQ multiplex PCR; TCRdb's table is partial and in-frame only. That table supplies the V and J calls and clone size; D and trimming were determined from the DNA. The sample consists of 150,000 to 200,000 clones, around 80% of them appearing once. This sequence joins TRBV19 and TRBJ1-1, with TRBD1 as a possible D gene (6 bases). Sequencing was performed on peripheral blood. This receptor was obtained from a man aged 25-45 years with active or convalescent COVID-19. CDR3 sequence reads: CASSPGQNEAFF. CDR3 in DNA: TGTGCCAGTAGTCCGGGACAAAATGAAGCTTTCTTT.